A single sample is the source of the 8 T cell receptor beta chains below, sequenced in a study of CD8 T cells in Susac syndrome. An amount of RNA that ranged from about 0.45 to 1 ug was reverse transcribed with random hexamers. TCRdb re-called the immunoSEQ multiplex PCR reads with MiXCR, one entry per CDR3 protein. The sample shows around 170,000 distinct CDR3 sequences, 90% to 95% of them seen only once. Material for sequencing was CD4+ T cells from PBMCs. The receptors originated from a human donor in good health.

The rearrangement links TRBV5-6 to TRBJ2-3; TRBD1 might be the D (6 bases). CDR3 length equals 16 residues. CDR1 and CDR2 (germline): SGHDT, YYEEEE. V was pared by 0 bases and J by 2 bases, with 13 bases between. This CDR3 reads CASSLVRGYITDTQYF. CDR3 nucleotide sequence: TGTGCCAGCAGCTTGGTCAGGGGCTATATCACAGATACGCAGTATTTT.

The rearrangement joins TRBV6-1 to TRBJ1-4, with D unresolved. The V gene's germline CDR1 is MNHNS and CDR2 SASEGT. The V and J ends lost 3 bases and 3 bases respectively, with 5 bases between them. The CDR3 runs 13 residues. The CDR3 coding sequence is TGTGCCAGCAGTGACGGTTCTAATGAAAAACTGTTTTTT. Protein product: CASSDGSNEKLFF.

V and J are TRBV27 and TRBJ2-2; the D is unclear. V gave up 1 base and J gave up 5 bases, with 14 bases separating them. The length of the CDR3 is 16 residues. The germline V gene encodes CDR1 MNHEY and CDR2 SMNVEV (reference sequence). CDR3 sequence (DNA): TGTGCCAGCAGTTTATGGTACACTGGTCGAACCGGGGAGCTGTTTTTT. This translates into CASSLWYTGRTGELFF.

The gene calls are TRBV20-1 and TRBJ2-7; possibly TRBD2 for D (6 bases). The CDR3 contains 13 residues. Trimming took 1 base from V and 5 from J, leaving 12 bases between them. Germline lookup yields CDR1 DFQATT and CDR2 SNEGSKA (reference sequence). The CDR3: CSARGLGRDEQYF. CDR3 nucleotide sequence: TGCAGTGCTAGAGGACTAGGGCGGGACGAGCAGTACTTC.

V usage is TRBV29-1 and J usage is TRBJ2-5, with TRBD2 matching over 9 bases. Germline CDR1 SQVTM, CDR2 ANQGSEA. V lost 5 bases to trimming and J lost 5 bases; unmatched junction nucleotides: 3. This CDR3 comprises 12 residues. The CDR3 region has the DNA TGCAGCGTTTTAGCGGGAGAGGAGACCCAGTACTTC. This gives the protein CSVLAGEETQYF. The full variable domain, with the rest looked up from reference TRBV29-1 and TRBJ2-5, is SAVISQKPSRDICQRGTSLTIQCQVDSQVTMMFWYRQQPGQSLTLIATANQGSEATYESGFVIDKFPISRPNLTFSTLTVSNMSPEDSSIYLCSVLAGEETQYFGPGTRLLVL.

The chain recombines TRBV29-1 with TRBJ2-5; no reliable D call. The CDR3 has 12 residues. Germline CDR1 reads SQVTM; CDR2 reads ANQGSEA. V was cut by 7 bases and J by 3 bases, with 12 bases left in between. The chain's CDR3 is CSGAQTEETQYF. The CDR3 region has the DNA TGCAGCGGTGCACAGACCGAAGAGACCCAGTACTTC.

V gene TRBV2 combines with J gene TRBJ2-7; D not resolved. Trimming cost V 7 bases and J 3 bases, with 13 bases left between them. CDR3 length: 13 amino acids. In germline, CDR1 is SNHLY, CDR2 FYNNEI. Here the CDR3 reads CASIPGQVYEQYF. The CDR3 nucleotides are TGTGCCAGCATCCCGGGCCAGGTCTACGAGCAGTACTTC.

This rearrangement joins TRBV20-1 to TRBJ2-4; 10 bases align to TRBD1. Unmatched junction bases numbered 6, after V lost 5 bases and J lost 8 bases. The CDR3 runs 13 residues. Germline lookup yields CDR1 DFQATT and CDR2 SNEGSKA (reference sequence). Here the CDR3 DNA reads TGCAGTGCTCGGGACAGGGGACGGGACATTCAGTACTTC. Translation gives CSARDRGRDIQYF.